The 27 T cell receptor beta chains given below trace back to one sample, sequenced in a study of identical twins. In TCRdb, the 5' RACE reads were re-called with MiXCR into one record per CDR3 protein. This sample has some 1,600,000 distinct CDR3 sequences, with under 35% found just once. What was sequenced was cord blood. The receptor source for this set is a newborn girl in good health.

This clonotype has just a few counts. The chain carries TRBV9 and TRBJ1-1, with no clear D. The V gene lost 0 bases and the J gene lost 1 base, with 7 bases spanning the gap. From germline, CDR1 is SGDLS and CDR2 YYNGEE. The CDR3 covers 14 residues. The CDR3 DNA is TGTGCCAGCAGCGTAGAGCGGAGGAACACTGAAGCTTTCTTT. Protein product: CASSVERRNTEAFF. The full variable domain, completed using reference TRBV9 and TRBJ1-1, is DSGVTQTPKHLITATGQRVTLRCSPRSGDLSVYWYQQSLDQGLQFLIQYYNGEERAKGNILERFSAQQFPDLHSELNLSSLELGDSALYFCASSVERRNTEAFFGQGTRLTVV.

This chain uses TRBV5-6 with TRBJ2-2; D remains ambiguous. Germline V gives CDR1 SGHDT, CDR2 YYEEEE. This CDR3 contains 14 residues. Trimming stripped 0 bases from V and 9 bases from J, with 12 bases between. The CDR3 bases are TGTGCCAGCAGCTTGGTGGGTTCCAACCGGGAGCTGTTTTTT. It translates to CASSLVGSNRELFF.

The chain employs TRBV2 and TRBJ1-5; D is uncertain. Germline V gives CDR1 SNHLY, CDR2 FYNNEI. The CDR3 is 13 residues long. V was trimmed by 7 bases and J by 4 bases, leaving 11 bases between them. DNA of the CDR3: TGTGCCAGCACTGGGCAGCTTAATCAGCCCCAGCATTTT. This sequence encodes CASTGQLNQPQHF. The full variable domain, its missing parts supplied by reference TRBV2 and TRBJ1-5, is EPEVTQTPSHQVTQMGQEVILRCVPISNHLYFYWYRQILGQKVEFLVSFYNNEISEKSEIFDDQFSVERPDGSNFTLKIRSTKLEDSAMYFCASTGQLNQPQHFGDGTRLSIL.

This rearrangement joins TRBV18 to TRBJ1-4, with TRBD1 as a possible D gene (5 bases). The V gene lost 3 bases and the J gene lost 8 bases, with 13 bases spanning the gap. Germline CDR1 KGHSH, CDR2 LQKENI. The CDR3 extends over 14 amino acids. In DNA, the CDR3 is TGTGCCAGCTCACCGATGACAGTGGGGGAAAAACTGTTTTTT. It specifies CASSPMTVGEKLFF.

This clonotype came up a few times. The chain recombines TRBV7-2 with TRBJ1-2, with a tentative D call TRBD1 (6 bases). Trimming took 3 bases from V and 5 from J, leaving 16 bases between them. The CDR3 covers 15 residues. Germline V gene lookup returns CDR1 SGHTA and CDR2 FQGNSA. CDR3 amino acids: CASSFGDRTLYGYTF. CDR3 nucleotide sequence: TGTGCCAGCAGCTTCGGCGACAGGACCTTATATGGCTACACCTTC.

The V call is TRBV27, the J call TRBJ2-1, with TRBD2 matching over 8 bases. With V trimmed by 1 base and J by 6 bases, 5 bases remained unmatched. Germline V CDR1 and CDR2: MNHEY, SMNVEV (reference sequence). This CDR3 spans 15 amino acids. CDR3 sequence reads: CASSLYGLAPNEQFF. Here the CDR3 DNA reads TGTGCCAGCAGTTTATACGGACTAGCTCCCAATGAGCAGTTCTTC.

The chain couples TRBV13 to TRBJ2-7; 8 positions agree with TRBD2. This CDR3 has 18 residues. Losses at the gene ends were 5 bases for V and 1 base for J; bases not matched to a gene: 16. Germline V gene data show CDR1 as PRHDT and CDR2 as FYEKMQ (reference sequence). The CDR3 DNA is TGTGCCAGCAGCCCAAACGGGAGGGGAGCGCCTACATCCTACGAGCAGTACTTC. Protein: CASSPNGRGAPTSYEQYF.

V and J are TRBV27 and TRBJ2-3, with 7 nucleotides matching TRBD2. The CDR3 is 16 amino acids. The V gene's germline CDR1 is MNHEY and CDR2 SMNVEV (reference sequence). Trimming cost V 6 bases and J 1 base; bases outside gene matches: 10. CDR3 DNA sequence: TGTGCCAGCAGCCGAACTAGCGTTTCTGGCACAGATACGCAGTATTTT. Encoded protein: CASSRTSVSGTDTQYF.

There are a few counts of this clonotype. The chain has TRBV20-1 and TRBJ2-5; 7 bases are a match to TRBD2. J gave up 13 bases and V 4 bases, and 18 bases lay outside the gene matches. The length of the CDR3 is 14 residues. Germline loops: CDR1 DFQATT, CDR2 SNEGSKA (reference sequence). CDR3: CSAIVSGWSAGVYF. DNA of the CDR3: TGCAGTGCTATTGTCAGTGGATGGTCGGCGGGGGTGTACTTC.

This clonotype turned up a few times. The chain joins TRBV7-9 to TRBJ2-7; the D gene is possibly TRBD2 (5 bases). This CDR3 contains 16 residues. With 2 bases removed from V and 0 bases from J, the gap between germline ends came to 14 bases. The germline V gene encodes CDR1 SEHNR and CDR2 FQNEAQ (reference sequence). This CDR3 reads CASSLRIEGSSYEQYF. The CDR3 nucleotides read TGTGCCAGCAGCTTAAGAATAGAGGGAAGCTCCTACGAGCAGTACTTC.

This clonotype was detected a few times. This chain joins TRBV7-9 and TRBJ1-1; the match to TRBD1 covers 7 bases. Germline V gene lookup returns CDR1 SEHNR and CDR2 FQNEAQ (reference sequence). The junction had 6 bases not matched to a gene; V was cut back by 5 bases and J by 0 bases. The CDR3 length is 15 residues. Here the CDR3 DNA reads TGTGCCAGCAGCCGCCAGACAGGGTTGAACACTGAAGCTTTCTTT. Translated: CASSRQTGLNTEAFF.

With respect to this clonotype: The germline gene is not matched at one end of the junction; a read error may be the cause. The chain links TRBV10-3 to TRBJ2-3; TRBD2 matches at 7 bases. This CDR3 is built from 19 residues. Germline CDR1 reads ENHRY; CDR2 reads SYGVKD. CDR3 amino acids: CAISESPPRGTTFTDTRYF. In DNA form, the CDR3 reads TGTGCCATCAGTGAGAGCCCCCCCCGCGGGACTACCTTCACAGATACGCGGTATTTT.

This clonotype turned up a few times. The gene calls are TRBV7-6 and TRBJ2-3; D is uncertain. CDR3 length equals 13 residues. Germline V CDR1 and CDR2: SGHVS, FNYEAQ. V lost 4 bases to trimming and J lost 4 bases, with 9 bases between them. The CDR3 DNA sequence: TGTGCCAGCAGCTCATCTAGTGCAGATACGCAGTATTTT. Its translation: CASSSSSADTQYF.

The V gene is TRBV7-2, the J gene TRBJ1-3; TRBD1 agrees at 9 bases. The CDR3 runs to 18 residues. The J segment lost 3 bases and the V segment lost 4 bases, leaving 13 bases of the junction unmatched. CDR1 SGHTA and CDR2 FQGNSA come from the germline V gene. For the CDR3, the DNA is TGTGCCAGCAGCTCCTTCAGGGACAGGGTAGCGGGTGGAAACACCATATATTTT. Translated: CASSSFRDRVAGGNTIYF. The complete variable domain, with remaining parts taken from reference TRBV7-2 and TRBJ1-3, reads GAGVSQSPSNKVTEKGKDVELRCDPISGHTALYWYRQSLGQGLEFLIYFQGNSAPDKSGLPSDRFSAERTGGSVSTLTIQRTQQEDSAVYLCASSSFRDRVAGGNTIYFGEGSWLTVV.

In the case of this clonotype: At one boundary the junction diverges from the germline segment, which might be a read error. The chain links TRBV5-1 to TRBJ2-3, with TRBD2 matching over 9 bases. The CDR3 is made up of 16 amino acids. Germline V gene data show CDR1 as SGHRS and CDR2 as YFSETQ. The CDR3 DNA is TGCGCCAGCGACCAAATAGCGGGAGCGGCCACAGGTACGCAGTATTTT. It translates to CASDQIAGAATGTQYF.

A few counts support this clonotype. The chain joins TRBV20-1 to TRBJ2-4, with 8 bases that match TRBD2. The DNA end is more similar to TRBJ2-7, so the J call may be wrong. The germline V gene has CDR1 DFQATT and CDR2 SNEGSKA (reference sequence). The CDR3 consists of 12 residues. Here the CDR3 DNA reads TGCAGTGCTAGAGTACTAGCGGCCGAGCAGTACTTC. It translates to CSARVLAAEQYF.

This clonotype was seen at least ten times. CDR3 in DNA: TGTGCCAGCAGCTACACTAGCGGCCACCTCCAAGAGACCCAGTACTTC. It yields the protein CASSYTSGHLQETQYF. J is TRBJ2-5 and V is TRBV5-6; TRBD2 matches 8 bases. The CDR3 is 16 amino acids. V lost 3 bases and J lost 1; bases outside the gene matches: 8. Germline CDR1 SGHDT, CDR2 YYEEEE.

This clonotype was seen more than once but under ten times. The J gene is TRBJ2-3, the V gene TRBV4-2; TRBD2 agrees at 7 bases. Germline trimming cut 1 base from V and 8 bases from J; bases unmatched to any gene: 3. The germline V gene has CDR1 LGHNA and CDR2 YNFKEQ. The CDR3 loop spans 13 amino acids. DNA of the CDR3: TGTGCCAGCAGCCAAGGGGGGGGTGGTACGCAGTATTTT. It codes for CASSQGGGGTQYF.

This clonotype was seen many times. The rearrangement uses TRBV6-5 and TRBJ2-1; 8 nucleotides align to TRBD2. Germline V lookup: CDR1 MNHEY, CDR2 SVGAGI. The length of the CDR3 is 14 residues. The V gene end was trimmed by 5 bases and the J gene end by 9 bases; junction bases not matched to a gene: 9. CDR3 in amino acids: CASSRTSKGPEQFF. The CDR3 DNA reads TGTGCCAGCAGTCGGACTAGCAAAGGGCCTGAGCAGTTCTTC.

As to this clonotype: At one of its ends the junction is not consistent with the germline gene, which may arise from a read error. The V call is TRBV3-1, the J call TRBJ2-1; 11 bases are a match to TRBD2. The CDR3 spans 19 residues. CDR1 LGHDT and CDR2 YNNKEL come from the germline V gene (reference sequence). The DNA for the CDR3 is TGTGCCGGCAGCCACACTAGCGGGAGACGATCACTATCTTTAGGGGAGCAGTTCTTC. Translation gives CAGSHTSGRRSLSLGEQFF.

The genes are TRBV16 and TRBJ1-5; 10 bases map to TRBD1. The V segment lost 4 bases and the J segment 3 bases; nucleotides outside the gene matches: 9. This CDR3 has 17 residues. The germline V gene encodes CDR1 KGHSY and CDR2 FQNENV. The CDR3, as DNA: TGTGCCAGCAGCCCCCCGGGACAGGGGCGTAACAATCAGCCCCAGCATTTT. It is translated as CASSPPGQGRNNQPQHF. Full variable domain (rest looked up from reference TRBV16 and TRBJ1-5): GEEVAQTPKHLVRGEGQKAKLYCAPIKGHSYVFWYQQVLKNEFKFLISFQNENVFDETGMPKERFSAKCLPNSPCSLEIQATKLEDSAVYFCASSPPGQGRNNQPQHFGDGTRLSIL.

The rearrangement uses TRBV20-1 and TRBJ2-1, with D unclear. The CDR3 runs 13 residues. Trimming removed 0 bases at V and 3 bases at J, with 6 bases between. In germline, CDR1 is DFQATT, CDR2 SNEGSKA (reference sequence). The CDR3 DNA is TGCAGTGCTAGAGACGTGGACTACAATGAGCAGTTCTTC. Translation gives CSARDVDYNEQFF.

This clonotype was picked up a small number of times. CDR3 amino acids: CASGKDDYNEQFF. CDR3 bases: TGTGCCAGTGGCAAGGACGACTACAATGAGCAGTTCTTC. The rearrangement uses TRBV2 and TRBJ2-1, with D uncertain. V dropped 9 bases and J dropped 3 bases, with 12 bases sitting between them. CDR1 and CDR2 (germline): SNHLY, FYNNEI. The CDR3 runs to 13 residues. The full variable domain, its missing parts supplied by reference TRBV2 and TRBJ2-1, is EPEVTQTPSHQVTQMGQEVILRCVPISNHLYFYWYRQILGQKVEFLVSFYNNEISEKSEIFDDQFSVERPDGSNFTLKIRSTKLEDSAMYFCASGKDDYNEQFFGPGTRLTVL.

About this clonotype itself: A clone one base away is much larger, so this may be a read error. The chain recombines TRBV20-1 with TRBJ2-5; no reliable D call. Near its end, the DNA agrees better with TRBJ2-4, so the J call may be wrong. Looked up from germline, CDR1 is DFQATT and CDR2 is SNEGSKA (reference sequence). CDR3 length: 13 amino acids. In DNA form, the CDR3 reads TGCAGTGCTAGAGTGCTTGGGCTGGGCATTCAGTACTTC. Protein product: CSARVLGLGIQYF.

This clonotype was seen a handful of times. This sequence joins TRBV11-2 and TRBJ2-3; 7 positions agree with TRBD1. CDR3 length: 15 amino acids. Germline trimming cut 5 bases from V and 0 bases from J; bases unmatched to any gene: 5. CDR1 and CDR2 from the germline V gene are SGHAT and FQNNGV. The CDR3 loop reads CASSAQGSSTDTQYF. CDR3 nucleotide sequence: TGTGCCAGCAGCGCACAGGGGTCTAGCACAGATACGCAGTATTTT. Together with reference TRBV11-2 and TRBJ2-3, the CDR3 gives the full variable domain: EAGVAQSPRYKIIEKRQSVAFWCNPISGHATLYWYQQILGQGPKLLIQFQNNGVVDDSQLPKDRFSAERLKGVDSTLKIQPAKLEDSAVYLCASSAQGSSTDTQYFGPGTRLTVL.

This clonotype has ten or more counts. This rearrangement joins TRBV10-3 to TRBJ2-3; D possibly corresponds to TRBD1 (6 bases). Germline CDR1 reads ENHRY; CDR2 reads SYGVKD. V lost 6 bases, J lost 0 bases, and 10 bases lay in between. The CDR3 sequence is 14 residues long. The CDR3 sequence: CAIRQGLSTDTQYF. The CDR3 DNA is TGTGCCATCAGGCAGGGGCTTAGCACAGATACGCAGTATTTT.

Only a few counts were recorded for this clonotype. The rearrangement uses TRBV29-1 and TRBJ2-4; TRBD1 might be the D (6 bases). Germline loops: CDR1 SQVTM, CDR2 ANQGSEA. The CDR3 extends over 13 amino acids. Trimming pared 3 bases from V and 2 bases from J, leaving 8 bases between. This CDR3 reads CSVDRDTKNIQYF. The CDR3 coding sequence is TGCAGCGTTGACCGGGACACCAAAAACATTCAGTACTTC.